This entry describes one T cell receptor (beta chain). As yet, its antigen is unknown. The data stem from a study of Ad26.COV2.S vaccination and SARS-CoV-2 variants. Across the whole study: Ad26.COV2.S given intramuscularly, once or twice 56 days apart.

Broader study findings: Estimates derived from TCR breadth and depth analyses may have underestimated total T cell responses. Placebo recipients and vaccine recipients were similar in non-spike TCR breadth.

Sequencing was performed with immunoSEQ multiplex PCR; in TCRdb, only in-frame clones are kept and a portion is missing. This sample has more than 350,000 clones, with about nine tenths found just once. As to treatment: around 19 received Ad26.COV2.S at low or high dose, single or two shots; about 5 received placebo; per-sample allocation not given. At day 63 after the first vaccine or placebo injection, samples were drawn. Donation came from an adult in Boston who was aged 18-55 years. This CDR3 region has 10 residues. Between the trimmed V and J ends, which lost 6 bases and 4 bases, there was a span of 6 bases. Germline lookup yields CDR1 DFQATT and CDR2 SNEGSKA (reference sequence).

The chain joins TRBV20-1 to TRBJ2-5, with D unresolved. The specimen comprised peripheral blood, sampled in a trial of Ad26.COV2.S vaccine versus placebo. The TCR originated in a person aged 18 to 65 who received the Ad26.COV2.S COVID-19 vaccine or a placebo. CDR3 nucleotide sequence: TGCAGTGCCCCTATAGAGACCCAGTACTTC. Residues: CSAPIETQYF.